These 24 T cell receptor beta chains were sequenced from one sample in a study of OX40 agonist ivuxolimab in advanced cancers. TCRdb's copy holds only in-frame clones and misses some; the assay was immunoSEQ multiplex PCR. The sample has approximately 76,000 clones; more than 85% are singletons. This specimen was CD4+ or CD8+ T cells sorted from blood, taken in a trial of the OX40 agonist ivuxolimab. The receptors were gathered from an adult with an advanced solid tumor such as melanoma, head and neck, liver or kidney cancer.

This chain joins TRBV5-6 and TRBJ2-7, with unresolved D. The CDR3 is 11 residues long. Germline V gene lookup returns CDR1 SGHDT and CDR2 YYEEEE. Trimming removed 4 bases from V and 4 bases from J, with 6 bases in between. The CDR3 is CASSLGYEQYF. As DNA, the CDR3 is TGTGCCAGCAGCCTTGGATACGAGCAGTACTTC.

The chain couples TRBV6-5 to TRBJ2-1, with 9 nucleotides matching TRBD2. The CDR3 spans 14 residues. Germline trimming cut 7 bases from V and 7 bases from J; bases unmatched to any gene: 8. Germline CDR1 and CDR2: MNHEY and SVGAGI. CDR3 nucleotide sequence: TGTGCCAGCATGGTGGGCGGGGGGGTGAATGAGCAGTTCTTC. It codes for CASMVGGGVNEQFF.

This chain joins TRBV30 and TRBJ1-6, with D tentatively TRBD1 (6 bases). The CDR3 consists of 14 residues. V lost 0 bases, J lost 10 bases, and 13 bases lay in between. Germline loops: CDR1 GTSNPN, CDR2 SVGIG (reference sequence). The CDR3 region has the DNA TGTGCCTGGAGTGTGGGCAGGGGTTTGTCACCCCTCCACTTT. Amino acid sequence: CAWSVGRGLSPLHF. Complete variable domain (other parts from reference TRBV30 and TRBJ1-6): SQTIHQWPATLVQPVGSPLSLECTVEGTSNPNLYWYRQAAGRGLQLLFYSVGIGQISSEVPQNLSASRPQDRQFILSSKKLLLSDSGFYLCAWSVGRGLSPLHFGNGTRLTVT.

The rearrangement uses TRBV13 and TRBJ2-2; D is ambiguous. In germline, CDR1 is PRHDT, CDR2 FYEKMQ (reference sequence). With 0 bases removed from V and 5 bases from J, the gap between germline ends came to 10 bases. This CDR3 has 15 amino acids. CDR3 coding DNA: TGTGCCAGCAGCTTAGGGACACCATATACCGGGGAGCTGTTTTTT. Translating gives CASSLGTPYTGELFF.

The V call is TRBV5-1, the J call TRBJ2-7; D is uncertain. Deletions cut 3 bases from V and 2 bases from J, with 6 bases between. The CDR3 is made up of 12 amino acids. From germline, CDR1 is SGHRS and CDR2 YFSETQ. CDR3 region: CASSSSPYEQYF. The CDR3 region has the DNA TGCGCCAGCAGCTCCTCCCCCTACGAGCAGTACTTC. The variable domain in full, with the rest retrieved from reference TRBV5-1 and TRBJ2-7, is KAGVTQTPRYLIKTRGQQVTLSCSPISGHRSVSWYQQTPGQGLQFLFEYFSETQRNKGNFPGRFSGRQFSNSRSEMNVSTLELGDSALYLCASSSSPYEQYFGPGTRLTVT.

CDR3 sequence reads: CASSYSTGGYGYTF. CDR3 DNA: TGTGCCAGCAGTTACTCGACAGGGGGCTATGGCTACACCTTC. This chain joins TRBV6-6 and TRBJ1-2; TRBD1 aligns across 9 bases. The CDR3 loop spans 14 amino acids. The junction had 0 bases not matched to a gene; V was cut back by 0 bases and J by 4 bases. Germline CDR1 is MNHNY and CDR2 is SVGAGI (reference sequence).

The CDR3 DNA sequence: TGTGCCAGCAGCTCGGGGGACAGGGGGCGGAACGAGCAGTACTTC. Amino acid sequence: CASSSGDRGRNEQYF. The V call is TRBV13, the J call TRBJ2-7; 12 nucleotides align to TRBD1. Germline assignment: CDR1 PRHDT and CDR2 FYEKMQ (reference sequence). After removal of 4 bases from V and 5 bases from J, the junction contained 6 bases not matched to a gene. This CDR3 is built from 15 residues.

V usage is TRBV9 and J usage is TRBJ2-4; the D gene is possibly TRBD1 (6 bases). Germline V gives CDR1 SGDLS, CDR2 YYNGEE. The CDR3 consists of 14 residues. The V and J ends lost 0 bases and 7 bases respectively, with 11 bases between them. The CDR3: CASSVGGRGNIQYF. The CDR3 nucleotides read TGTGCCAGCAGCGTAGGGGGCAGGGGCAACATTCAGTACTTC.

The chain is built from TRBV27 and TRBJ2-7; 9 nucleotides match TRBD2. Trimming at V came to 3 bases and at J to 2 bases, leaving 2 bases not matched to a gene. CDR3 length: 14 residues. The germline V gene encodes CDR1 MNHEY and CDR2 SMNVEV (reference sequence). The CDR3 DNA follows: TGTGCCAGCAGTTTCGTAGCGGGGGCCTACGAGCAGTACTTC. It is translated as CASSFVAGAYEQYF.

This chain joins TRBV2 and TRBJ2-3; 9 bases agree with TRBD2. This CDR3 has 15 residues. Germline V CDR1 and CDR2: SNHLY, FYNNEI. Trimming removed 3 bases from V and 4 bases from J; junction bases left unmatched: 5. The CDR3 DNA sequence: TGTGCCAGCAGTGAGCGGGGGGGAGGTGCAGATACGCAGTATTTT. This sequence encodes CASSERGGGADTQYF.

This chain links TRBV9 with TRBJ1-3; D unclear. Trimming shortened V by 0 bases and J by 0 bases, and 10 bases separated the two germline ends. Germline values: CDR1 SGDLS, CDR2 YYNGEE. The CDR3 runs to 16 residues. CDR3 in amino acids: CASSVGGSPSGNTIYF. DNA of the CDR3: TGTGCCAGCAGCGTAGGTGGGTCCCCCTCTGGAAACACCATATATTTT.

The chain links TRBV18 to TRBJ1-3; D not certain. CDR3 length: 16 residues. Germline V gene data show CDR1 as KGHSH and CDR2 as LQKENI. Trimming removed 0 bases at V and 0 bases at J, with 9 bases between. The CDR3, as DNA: TGTGCCAGCTCACCACCGGTACAGAGCTCTGGAAACACCATATATTTT. It yields the protein CASSPPVQSSGNTIYF.

The V call is TRBV7-9, the J call TRBJ2-7, with 7 bases lining up with TRBD1. The CDR3 is made up of 14 amino acids. Germline V lookup: CDR1 SEHNR, CDR2 FQNEAQ (reference sequence). V lost 4 bases and J lost 1; bases outside the gene matches: 4. This chain's CDR3 is CASSSRTGSYEQYF. The CDR3, as DNA: TGTGCCAGCAGCTCACGGACAGGATCCTACGAGCAGTACTTC.

The chain recombines TRBV7-2 with TRBJ2-3; D may be TRBD1 (6 bases). Germline CDR1 is SGHTA and CDR2 is FQGNSA. Trimming stripped 1 base from V and 6 bases from J, with 11 bases between. CDR3 length: 14 residues. As DNA, the CDR3 is TGTGCCAGCAGCTTAGGGGGGCCGCAGGATACGCAGTATTTT. Amino acids: CASSLGGPQDTQYF.

The chain is built from TRBV6-5 and TRBJ2-7, with D unclear. V lost 4 bases, J lost 1 base, and 11 bases lay in between. Germline V gene sequence: CDR1 MNHEY, CDR2 SVGAGI. The CDR3 contains 14 residues. CDR3 residues: CASSFNIVSYEQYF. DNA for the CDR3: TGTGCCAGCAGTTTTAATATAGTATCCTACGAGCAGTACTTC.

The chain employs TRBV9 and TRBJ2-1, with TRBD2 identical over 8 bases. Trimming cost V 0 bases and J 5 bases; bases outside gene matches: 4. Looked up from germline, CDR1 is SGDLS and CDR2 is YYNGEE. The CDR3 contains 15 residues. The CDR3 sequence is CASSVASGGNNEQFF. For the CDR3, the DNA is TGTGCCAGCAGCGTAGCGAGCGGGGGAAACAATGAGCAGTTCTTC.

This clone was observed once. This chain links TRBV19 with TRBJ1-1; 9 nucleotides line up with TRBD1. This CDR3 comprises 15 residues. The trim removed 10 bases at V and 0 bases at J, leaving 9 bases unmatched. CDR1 and CDR2 (germline): LNHDA, SQIVND (reference sequence). As DNA, the CDR3 is TGTGCCACCCTGGACAGGGGAGGGATGAACACTGAAGCTTTCTTT. Amino acids: CATLDRGGMNTEAFF.

The V gene is TRBV4-3, the J gene TRBJ2-5; 7 bases align to TRBD1. V was clipped by 0 bases and J by 4 bases; unmatched bases: 11. Germline V lookup: CDR1 LGHNA, CDR2 YSLEER. The CDR3 consists of 17 residues. CDR3 sequence reads: CASSQDRGEGARETQYF. CDR3 nucleotide sequence: TGCGCCAGCAGCCAAGATAGGGGAGAGGGGGCGCGAGAGACCCAGTACTTC.

The gene calls are TRBV10-2 and TRBJ2-4; TRBD2 aligns across 7 bases. The CDR3 length is 16 residues. V lost 7 bases to trimming and J lost 3 bases; unmatched junction nucleotides: 12. Per the germline V gene, CDR1 is WSHSY and CDR2 is SAAADI. The DNA of the CDR3 is TGCGCCAGCACGGATCACCCGGGGACTATCAAAAACATTCAGTACTTC. Amino acid sequence: CASTDHPGTIKNIQYF.

The count of this clone is one. V usage is TRBV9 and J usage is TRBJ2-1; possibly TRBD1 for D (5 bases). Between the trimmed V and J ends, which lost 0 bases and 7 bases, there was a span of 8 bases. The CDR3 has 13 residues. Germline V lookup: CDR1 SGDLS, CDR2 YYNGEE. CDR3 coding DNA: TGTGCCAGCAGCGTAGATGCAGGGAATGAGCAGTTCTTC. This gives the protein CASSVDAGNEQFF.

The rearrangement links TRBV9 to TRBJ2-5; D is possibly TRBD2 (6 bases). Germline CDR1 SGDLS, CDR2 YYNGEE. The CDR3 length is 14 residues. The ends were cut back, 0 bases at V and 4 bases at J, with 10 bases in the middle. The CDR3 reads CASSVVGGLETQYF. In DNA, the CDR3 is TGTGCCAGCAGCGTAGTAGGAGGGTTAGAGACCCAGTACTTC.

The rearrangement links TRBV2 to TRBJ2-7; possibly TRBD2 for D (5 bases). Germline V lookup: CDR1 SNHLY, CDR2 FYNNEI. This CDR3 has 13 amino acids. Trimming took 11 bases from V and 2 from J, leaving 16 bases between them. CDR3 sequence (DNA): TGTGCCGGGATGAGTAGCGTCGCCTACGAGCAGTACTTC. As protein: CAGMSSVAYEQYF.

The chain employs TRBV27 and TRBJ2-5, with TRBD1 matching over 11 bases. The DNA end is a closer match to TRBJ2-7, so the J assignment may be wrong. Germline lookup yields CDR1 MNHEY and CDR2 SMNVEV (reference sequence). This CDR3 spans 14 amino acids. The CDR3 here is CASSSGTGGYEQYF. CDR3 in DNA: TGTGCCAGCAGTTCCGGGACAGGGGGTTACGAGCAGTACTTC.

V gene TRBV15 combines with J gene TRBJ2-3; the match to TRBD2 covers 7 bases. This CDR3 is built from 16 residues. J gave up 2 bases and V 1 base, and 6 bases lay outside the gene matches. Germline assignment: CDR1 LNHNV and CDR2 YYDKDF (reference sequence). The CDR3 is CATSRVLGGTTDTQYF. In DNA, the CDR3 is TGTGCCACCAGCAGAGTTTTGGGAGGGACCACAGATACGCAGTATTTT.